This T cell receptor beta chain was sequenced in a study of Ad26.COV2.S vaccination and SARS-CoV-2 variants. As for the study in general: The vaccine Ad26.COV2.S was put into the muscle once, or twice with 56 days between. Overall study results and limits: Total T cell responses may have been underestimated by the TCR breadth and depth analyses.

V lost 3 bases to trimming and J lost 4 bases; unmatched junction nucleotides: 6. The CDR3 runs 16 residues. The V gene's germline CDR1 is SGHTA and CDR2 FQGNSA. On this clone itself: As yet, its antigen is unknown.

The method was immunoSEQ multiplex PCR; TCRdb's version includes in-frame clones alone and lacks a portion of them. The sample contains about 440,000 clones, around 91% of which appear only once. Indicated treatment: roughly 18 received Ad26.COV2.S at low or high dose, single or two shots; roughly five received placebo; per-sample allocation not given. All samples were drawn on day 63, counting from the first vaccine or placebo injection. Wuhan-strain spike was delivered by a replication-incompetent Ad26 vector. The sample consisted of peripheral blood, taken in a trial of Ad26.COV2.S vaccine versus placebo. The source of this sequence is a person between 18 and 65 years old who received the Ad26.COV2.S COVID-19 vaccine or a placebo. The chain links TRBV7-2 to TRBJ2-5; 12 nucleotides line up with TRBD2. CDR3 nucleotides: TGTGCCAGCAGCTTTGCGACTAGCGGGAGAGGAGAGACCCAGTACTTC. This gives the protein CASSFATSGRGETQYF.